A selection of T cell receptor beta chains follows, all from one sample in a study of T-cell memory formation after mild COVID-19. TCRdb passed the 5' RACE reads through MiXCR, listing each CDR3 protein once. In the table there are roughly 240,000 distinct CDR3 sequences, 15% to 20% of which are singletons. Sequencing was done on a sample of PBMCs or a T cell subset sorted from them (not recorded which). All receptors derive from a man aged 18 to 29 who had mild COVID-19 (a few samples of this study predate the infection). Cell type and time point are not known. Each CDR3 is given with its conserved first and last residue. The D gene is left open where the match is weak. A row's size may be missing; if present it is once, few, many or a size class.

clone_size	v_call	j_call	d_call	cdr3_nt	cdr3_aa
few	TRBV4-3	TRBJ2-3	.	TGCGCCAGCAGCCCGGGGGCCGCGGGAGATACGCAGTATTTT	CASSPGAAGDTQYF
few	TRBV4-1	TRBJ1-3	.	TGCGCCAGCAGCCAAGATAAGGGACTCTCTGGAAACACCATATATTTT	CASSQDKGLSGNTIYF
.	TRBV5-1	TRBJ2-2	TRBD1	TGCGCCAGCAGCTTGGGACAGGGGGCTGTCGGGGAGCTGTTTTTT	CASSLGQGAVGELFF
few	TRBV2	TRBJ2-1	TRBD2	TGTGCCAGCAGTGAAGGGCAGAGAAACAGCGGGGGCTCAGAAGTCTTC	CASSEGQRNSGGSEVF
many	TRBV5-1	TRBJ2-7	.	TGCGCCAGCAGCTTGGACCAGTACGAGCAGTACTTC	CASSLDQYEQYF
.	TRBV7-2	TRBJ1-6	TRBD1	TGTGCCAGCTGCGACAGGGCGGGTTCCTATAATTCACCCCTCCACTTT	CASCDRAGSYNSPLHF
.	TRBV10-3	TRBJ2-3	TRBD1	TGTGCCATCGGGACAGGGGAATTAGATACGCAGTATTTT	CAIGTGELDTQYF
few	TRBV29-1	TRBJ2-5	TRBD2	TGCAGCGTTGAGTCTGCGGGGGGCTATAGAGAGACCCAGTACTTC	CSVESAGGYRETQYF
.	TRBV6-6	TRBJ2-3	.	TGTGCCAGCACCGGCACAGATACGCAGTATTTT	CASTGTDTQYF
few	TRBV9	TRBJ2-5	.	TGTGCCAGCAGCGACCCCAGGGCTTGGAGAGAGACCCAGTACTTC	CASSDPRAWRETQYF
.	TRBV28	TRBJ1-2	.	TGTGCCAGCAGTTTATCGAACGGACCTTATGGCTACACCTTC	CASSLSNGPYGYTF
.	TRBV11-2	TRBJ2-3	TRBD1	TGTGCCAGCAGCTTAGATCCATCTTTTGGACAGGGGGGCCAAGATACGCAGTATTTT	CASSLDPSFGQGGQDTQYF